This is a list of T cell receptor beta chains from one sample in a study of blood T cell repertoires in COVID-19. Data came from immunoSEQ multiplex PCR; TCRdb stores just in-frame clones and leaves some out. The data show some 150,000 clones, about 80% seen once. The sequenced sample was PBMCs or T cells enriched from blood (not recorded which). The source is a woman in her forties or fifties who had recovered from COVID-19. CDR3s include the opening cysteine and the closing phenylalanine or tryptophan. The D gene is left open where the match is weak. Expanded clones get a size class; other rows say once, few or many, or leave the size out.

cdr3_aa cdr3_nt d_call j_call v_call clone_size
CASSLSGDNEQFF TGTGCCAGCAGTTTAAGCGGGGACAATGAGCAGTTCTTC TRBD2 TRBJ2-1 TRBV28 NA
CASSLLQTNSPLHF TGTGCCAGCAGCTTATTACAGACTAATTCACCCCTCCACTTT NA TRBJ1-6 TRBV11-1 NA
CASGLGGDSRSRNYGYTF TGTGCTAGTGGTTTGGGAGGGGACAGCCGATCAAGAAACTATGGCTACACCTTC TRBD1 TRBJ1-2 TRBV12-5 NA
CASSQSWAGELGNVLTF TGTGCCAGCAGCCAGAGTTGGGCAGGGGAATTGGGTAACGTCCTGACTTTC NA TRBJ2-6 TRBV3-1/TRBV3-2 NA
CASRPASGGTDTQYF TGTGCCAGCAGACCCGCTAGCGGGGGCACAGATACGCAGTATTTT TRBD2 TRBJ2-3 TRBV3-1/TRBV3-2 NA
CASSFNRGSAEAFF TGTGCCAGCAGTTTTAACAGGGGTTCTGCTGAAGCTTTCTTT TRBD1 TRBJ1-1 TRBV6-2/TRBV6-3 NA
CASSALGEPNTGELFF TGTGCCAGCAGCGCCCTCGGAGAACCGAACACCGGGGAGCTGTTTTTT NA TRBJ2-2 TRBV9 NA
CASSLGGRSPLYGYTF TGTGCCAGCAGCTTGGGGGGGCGGTCCCCGCTATATGGCTACACCTTC NA TRBJ1-2 TRBV7-3 NA
CAWSVRGSEKLFF TGTGCCTGGAGTGTAAGAGGGAGCGAAAAACTGTTTTTT NA TRBJ1-4 TRBV30 NA
CASSEGGGPYEQYF TGTGCCAGCAGTGAGGGGGGAGGGCCCTACGAGCAGTACTTC TRBD2 TRBJ2-7 TRBV2 few
CAISLAGGDEEQYF TGTGCCATCTCCTTAGCGGGAGGGGACGAGGAGCAGTACTTC TRBD2 TRBJ2-7 TRBV10-3 NA
CASSARLAGGYEQYF TGTGCCAGCAGCGCAAGACTAGCGGGGGGCTACGAGCAGTACTTC TRBD2 TRBJ2-7 TRBV7-9 NA
CASSYRLAGTTDTQYF TGTGCCAGCAGCTATCGACTAGCGGGAACGACAGATACGCAGTATTTT TRBD2 TRBJ2-3 TRBV5-4 once
CASSLSRDNSPLHF TGTGCCAGCAGCTTATCGCGGGATAATTCACCCCTCCACTTT NA TRBJ1-6 TRBV11-1 NA
CASSRGLNQPQHF TGTGCCAGCAGCAGGGGTCTGAATCAGCCCCAGCATTTT NA TRBJ1-5 TRBV6-5 NA
CASSQGYWGPDNSPLHF TGCGCCAGCAGCCAAGGGTATTGGGGGCCGGATAATTCACCCCTCCACTTT NA TRBJ1-6 TRBV4-1 NA
CASSPNPGSYNEQFF TGTGCCAGCAGCCCGAATCCAGGTTCCTACAATGAGCAGTTCTTC NA TRBJ2-1 TRBV5-4 NA
CASSPLAGGLYNEQFF TGTGCCAGCAGCCCCTTAGCGGGGGGGTTGTACAATGAGCAGTTCTTC TRBD2 TRBJ2-1 TRBV9 once
CASSLVRGSTDTQYF TGTGCCAGCAGCTTGGTTCGGGGGAGCACAGATACGCAGTATTTT NA TRBJ2-3 TRBV5-5 NA
CASSMTSNSYEQYF TGTGCCAGTAGTATGACTAGCAATTCCTACGAGCAGTACTTC TRBD2 TRBJ2-7 TRBV19 NA